Following are 28 T cell receptor beta chains from one sample sequenced in a study of control samples from healthy donors and cancer patients. Profiling relied on immunoSEQ multiplex PCR, and the TCRdb table lists in-frame clones only, not all of them. The repertoire holds 100,000 to 150,000 clones, with nearly 90% as singletons. The source material was PBMCs. These receptors were obtained from a man aged 50-59 years with head and neck cancer.

V and J are TRBV29-1 and TRBJ1-1; no clear D gene. CDR1 is SQVTM, CDR2 ANQGSEA, per germline. This CDR3 contains 12 residues. The V end lost 6 bases, the J end lost 1 base, and 9 bases lay between the germline ends. DNA of the CDR3: TGCAGCGTCCGACGGTGGAACACTGAAGCTTTCTTT. Protein sequence: CSVRRWNTEAFF.

The chain recombines TRBV27 with TRBJ2-2; D is uncertain. The CDR3 extends over 15 amino acids. V lost 8 bases and J 4 bases, leaving 17 bases between the germline ends. Germline CDR1 and CDR2: MNHEY and SMNVEV (reference sequence). The CDR3 sequence is CASATQLTPTGELFF. CDR3 sequence (DNA): TGTGCCAGCGCTACCCAACTCACCCCCACCGGGGAGCTGTTTTTT.

The chain recombines TRBV29-1 with TRBJ2-1, with D possibly matching TRBD2 (6 bases). From germline, CDR1 is SQVTM and CDR2 ANQGSEA. CDR3 length equals 15 residues. V lost 3 bases, J lost 1 base, and 13 bases lay in between. CDR3 sequence: CSVDLWRGSYNEQFF. The DNA for the CDR3 is TGCAGCGTTGACTTGTGGCGGGGTTCCTACAATGAGCAGTTCTTC.

The chain links TRBV3-1 (or the pseudogene TRBV3-2) to TRBJ2-1; D gene unclear. Between the trimmed V and J ends, which lost 1 base and 3 bases, there was a span of 4 bases. CDR1 and CDR2 from the germline V gene are LGHDT and YNNKEL (reference sequence). CDR3 size: 13 residues. In DNA form, the CDR3 reads TGTGCCAGCAGCCAAGCGATCTACAATGAGCAGTTCTTC. Protein: CASSQAIYNEQFF.

This chain uses TRBV9 with TRBJ2-1, with 8 bases fitting TRBD2. The CDR3 runs 15 residues. Germline V CDR1 and CDR2: SGDLS, YYNGEE. Unmatched junction bases numbered 7, after V lost 6 bases and J lost 2 bases. The CDR3 DNA is TGTGCCAGCACCTCGCGGGGGGACCCCTACAATGAGCAGTTCTTC. This gives the protein CASTSRGDPYNEQFF. The whole variable domain, filled in from reference TRBV9 and TRBJ2-1, reads DSGVTQTPKHLITATGQRVTLRCSPRSGDLSVYWYQQSLDQGLQFLIQYYNGEERAKGNILERFSAQQFPDLHSELNLSSLELGDSALYFCASTSRGDPYNEQFFGPGTRLTVL.

The chain combines TRBV7-9 with TRBJ1-1; D unclear. From germline, CDR1 is SEHNR and CDR2 FQNEAQ (reference sequence). Trimming removed 4 bases from V and 6 bases from J, with 12 bases in between. The CDR3 extends over 13 amino acids. Here the CDR3 reads CASSSGAFAEAFF. CDR3 sequence (DNA): TGTGCCAGCAGCTCGGGAGCCTTCGCTGAAGCTTTCTTT.

This chain links TRBV19 with TRBJ2-7; 8 bases are shared with TRBD1. J gave up 5 bases and V 10 bases, and 4 bases lay outside the gene matches. Germline V gene data show CDR1 as LNHDA and CDR2 as SQIVND (reference sequence). CDR3 length equals 11 residues. The CDR3 here is CATRDRNEQYF. The DNA for the CDR3 is TGTGCCACCAGGGACAGGAACGAGCAGTACTTC.

The chain couples TRBV28 to TRBJ1-5; D perhaps matches TRBD1 (5 bases). V gave up 4 bases and J gave up 5 bases, with 12 bases separating them. CDR1 MDHEN and CDR2 SYDVKM come from the germline V gene. The CDR3 loop spans 14 amino acids. DNA for the CDR3: TGTGCCAGCAGTTACGACCCCAGGGATCAGCCCCAGCATTTT. This translates into CASSYDPRDQPQHF.

This sequence joins TRBV12-3 or TRBV12-4 and TRBJ2-1, with D possibly being TRBD2 (5 bases). V was shortened by 7 bases and J by 10 bases, with 14 bases between the two germline ends. The CDR3 extends over 12 amino acids. For the CDR3, the DNA is TGTGCCAGCATGGCCTCCGGAGGAGAGCAGTTCTTC. Its translation: CASMASGGEQFF.

The chain couples TRBV7-9 to TRBJ2-2; TRBD1 might be the D (5 bases). The germline V gene encodes CDR1 SEHNR and CDR2 FQNEAQ (reference sequence). The CDR3 runs to 16 residues. With 6 bases removed from V and 5 bases from J, the gap between germline ends came to 19 bases. The CDR3, as DNA: TGTGCCAGCAGGTCTCAGGGAATAGTGAGTACCGGGGAGCTGTTTTTT. It encodes CASRSQGIVSTGELFF.

The rearrangement links TRBV2 to TRBJ1-4; 7 bases map to TRBD1. The CDR3 has 14 residues. V lost 4 bases to trimming and J lost 7 bases; unmatched junction nucleotides: 6. CDR1 and CDR2 (germline): SNHLY, FYNNEI. In DNA, the CDR3 is TGTGCCAGCAGTGTGAGGGGGCGAGGTGAAAAACTGTTTTTT. Its translation is CASSVRGRGEKLFF.

The chain links TRBV6-5 to TRBJ2-1, with D uncertain. Germline V gene lookup returns CDR1 MNHEY and CDR2 SVGAGI. V was clipped by 1 base and J by 8 bases, with 3 bases between them. The CDR3 covers 11 residues. The CDR3 DNA is TGTGCCAGCAGTTACTTCGATGAGCAGTTCTTC. Translation gives CASSYFDEQFF.

This chain links TRBV7-2 with TRBJ1-1; 7 nucleotides line up with TRBD1. Trimming removed 5 bases from V and 1 base from J; junction bases left unmatched: 10. From germline, CDR1 is SGHTA and CDR2 FQGNSA. This CDR3 is 16 amino acids long. CDR3 amino acids: CASSDDRVYRNTEAFF. CDR3 DNA: TGTGCCAGCAGCGACGACAGGGTGTATCGGAACACTGAAGCTTTCTTT.

The V gene is TRBV6-5, the J gene TRBJ1-1; a weak D match, TRBD1 (5 bases). V lost 6 bases to trimming and J lost 1 base, with 9 bases between them. Germline V gives CDR1 MNHEY, CDR2 SVGAGI. The CDR3 totals 13 residues. The CDR3 sequence: CASSVGGNTEAFF. The DNA of the CDR3 is TGTGCCAGCAGCGTCGGGGGGAACACTGAAGCTTTCTTT.

This clone turned up a few times. The rearrangement uses TRBV4-2 and TRBJ1-5; the D is unclear. The germline V gene encodes CDR1 LGHNA and CDR2 YNFKEQ. Trimming took 0 bases from V and 0 from J, leaving 12 bases between them. This CDR3 spans 17 amino acids. This CDR3 is CASSQEVGRLSNQPQHF. The CDR3 nucleotides are TGTGCCAGCAGCCAAGAGGTTGGCAGGCTTAGCAATCAGCCCCAGCATTTT.

The CDR3 sequence is CAWGQGRGPSQYF. The CDR3 coding sequence is TGTGCCTGGGGTCAAGGTCGGGGACCTTCGCAGTACTTC. The V and J genes are TRBV30 and TRBJ2-7; perhaps D is TRBD1 or TRBD2 (5 bases each). V was clipped by 5 bases and J by 9 bases, with 20 bases between them. The CDR3 is made up of 13 amino acids. In germline, CDR1 is GTSNPN, CDR2 SVGIG (reference sequence).

The gene calls are TRBV3-1 (or the pseudogene TRBV3-2) and TRBJ2-5; D unresolved. V was shortened by 6 bases and J by 2 bases, with 13 bases between the two germline ends. This CDR3 is built from 14 residues. Germline V gene sequence: CDR1 LGHDT, CDR2 YNNKEL (reference sequence). The CDR3 DNA is TGTGCCAGCAGTCTGAATTCGAGGCAAGAGACCCAGTACTTC. Translating it yields CASSLNSRQETQYF.

The chain links TRBV10-1 to TRBJ1-2, with TRBD1 matching over 8 bases. The CDR3 totals 18 residues. Germline-derived CDR1 and CDR2 are WNHNN and SYGVQD (reference sequence). Losses at the gene ends were 0 bases for V and 6 bases for J; bases not matched to a gene: 15. The CDR3 DNA reads as TGCGCCAGCAGTGAGTCGTCGACAGGGGTTGGCCTTTGGAATGGCTACACCTTC. It codes for CASSESSTGVGLWNGYTF.

This rearrangement joins TRBV28 to TRBJ2-7; D remains ambiguous. CDR1 MDHEN and CDR2 SYDVKM come from the germline V gene. This CDR3 comprises 16 residues. V lost 6 bases and J lost 0, with 18 bases in between. The chain's CDR3 is CASSAGVPTSSYEQYF. The CDR3 nucleotides are TGTGCCAGCAGCGCCGGAGTCCCAACAAGCTCCTACGAGCAGTACTTC.

The chain links TRBV4-1 to TRBJ2-7, with D perhaps given as TRBD1 or TRBD2 (6 bases each). Germline V gene sequence: CDR1 MGHRA, CDR2 YSYEKL. With 4 bases removed from V and 4 bases from J, the gap between germline ends came to 23 bases. The CDR3 spans 17 residues. The CDR3 here is CASSPGVGGRRGYEQYF. The DNA of the CDR3 is TGCGCCAGCAGCCCCGGGGTGGGAGGTCGTAGGGGGTACGAGCAGTACTTC.

V is TRBV27 and J is TRBJ2-7; no definite D call. Trimming left V 5 bases short and J 0 bases short, with 14 bases between. This CDR3 has 15 residues. CDR1 MNHEY and CDR2 SMNVEV come from the germline V gene (reference sequence). The chain's CDR3 is CASSAQTGRSYEQYF. CDR3 coding DNA: TGTGCCAGCAGTGCTCAGACCGGACGCTCCTACGAGCAGTACTTC.

The genes are TRBV27 and TRBJ2-6; D may be TRBD1 (5 bases). The V end was cut by 5 bases, the J end by 15 bases, with 26 bases between. Germline CDR1 reads MNHEY; CDR2 reads SMNVEV (reference sequence). This CDR3 has 16 residues. The CDR3 loop is CASSPKVGQGRSNLTF. Written as DNA, the CDR3 is TGTGCCAGCAGTCCCAAGGTGGGGCAGGGCCGCAGCAACCTGACTTTC.

The chain has TRBV5-8 and TRBJ1-5; D possibly corresponds to TRBD1 (5 bases). The V end was cut by 0 bases, the J end by 5 bases, with 9 bases between. The CDR3 runs to 14 residues. Looked up from germline, CDR1 is SGHTS and CDR2 is YDEGEE. CDR3 amino acids: CASSLDQGDQPQHF. The CDR3 nucleotides are TGTGCCAGCAGCTTGGACCAGGGCGATCAGCCCCAGCATTTT.

The chain joins TRBV30 to TRBJ2-7; the D call may be TRBD1 or TRBD2 (5 bases each). V was shortened by 3 bases and J by 2 bases, with 8 bases between the two germline ends. Germline CDR1 and CDR2: GTSNPN and SVGIG (reference sequence). The CDR3 is made up of 12 amino acids. The CDR3 loop reads CAWRGDAYEQYF. CDR3 DNA: TGTGCCTGGAGAGGGGACGCCTACGAGCAGTACTTC.

This sequence joins TRBV6-5 and TRBJ1-1, with D perhaps matching TRBD1 (6 bases). Deletions cut 0 bases from V and 3 bases from J, with 11 bases between. Germline V gives CDR1 MNHEY, CDR2 SVGAGI. This CDR3 is built from 15 residues. The CDR3 sequence is CASSYSQGGYTEAFF. CDR3 DNA sequence: TGTGCCAGCAGTTACTCACAGGGAGGGTACACTGAAGCTTTCTTT.

V usage is TRBV5-6 and J usage is TRBJ1-2, with TRBD1 matching 8 bases. Germline V gives CDR1 SGHDT, CDR2 YYEEEE. There are 13 residues in the CDR3. V was pared by 3 bases and J by 8 bases, with 6 bases of the junction left unmatched. The CDR3 DNA follows: TGTGCCAGCAGCTCGCAGGGGGCTGGGGGCTACACCTTC. Residues: CASSSQGAGGYTF.

This sequence joins TRBV20-1 and TRBJ1-1; tentative D call: TRBD1 (6 bases). This CDR3 is built from 11 residues. Germline V gives CDR1 DFQATT, CDR2 SNEGSKA (reference sequence). This CDR3 reads CRVLTGFQGFF. In DNA form, the CDR3 reads TGCAGGGTCCTAACAGGGTTTCAGGGTTTCTTT.

J is TRBJ1-1 and V is TRBV10-1; a weak D match, TRBD1 (6 bases). Germline CDR1 and CDR2: WNHNN and SYGVQD (reference sequence). Trimming cost V 4 bases and J 1 base, with 19 bases left between them. The CDR3 extends over 17 amino acids. CDR3 in DNA: TGCGCCAGCAGTGGGGTTACTCTCCTGGGGGCGAACACTGAAGCTTTCTTT. It translates to CASSGVTLLGANTEAFF.